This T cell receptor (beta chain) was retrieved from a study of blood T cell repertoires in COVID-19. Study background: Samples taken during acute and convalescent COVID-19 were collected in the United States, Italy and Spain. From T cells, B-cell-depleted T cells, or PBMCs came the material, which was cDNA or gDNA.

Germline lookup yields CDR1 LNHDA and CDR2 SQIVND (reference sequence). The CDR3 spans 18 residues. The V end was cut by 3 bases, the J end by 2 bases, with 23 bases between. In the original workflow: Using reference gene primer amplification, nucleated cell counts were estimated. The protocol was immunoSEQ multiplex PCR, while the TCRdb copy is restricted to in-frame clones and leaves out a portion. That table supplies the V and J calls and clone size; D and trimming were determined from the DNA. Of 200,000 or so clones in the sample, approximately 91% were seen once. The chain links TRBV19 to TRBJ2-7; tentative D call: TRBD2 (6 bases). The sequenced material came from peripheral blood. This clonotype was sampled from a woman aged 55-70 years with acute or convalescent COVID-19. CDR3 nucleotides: TGTGCCAGTAGTATTGGGGACTTGGGGGTCTCCTCTCCCTACGAGCAGTACTTC. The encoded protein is CASSIGDLGVSSPYEQYF.